What follows is one TCR beta chain and its context. The entry originates in a study of blood T cell repertoires in COVID-19. About the research overall: Collection of acute and convalescent COVID-19 samples took place in the United States, Italy and Spain. T cells, B-cell-depleted T cells, or PBMCs provided the cDNA or gDNA that served as material.

Under the authors' procedure: From reference gene primer amplification, estimates of nucleated cell counts were derived. Profiled with immunoSEQ multiplex PCR; TCRdb holds only in-frame clones, not every one. For V, J and clone size, that table is used; D and trimming come from the DNA. This table holds 250,000 or so clones, approximately 88% found once. The CDR3 consists of 11 residues. V gave up 8 bases and J gave up 4 bases, with 11 bases separating them. CDR1 is DFQATT and CDR2 is SNEGSKA in the germline V gene (reference sequence). Sequencing was carried out using peripheral blood. The V and J genes are TRBV20-1 and TRBJ2-5; a possible D gene is TRBD1 (6 bases). This TCR came from a woman aged 40-49 years who had recovered from COVID-19. CDR3 residues: CSTGKSETQYF. The CDR3 DNA is TGCAGTACAGGGAAGTCAGAGACCCAGTACTTC.